A single sample gave rise to the 12 T cell receptor beta chains below, sequenced in a study of blood T cell repertoires in COVID-19. TCRdb keeps only in-frame clones here, not all; method: immunoSEQ multiplex PCR. The sample includes about 61,000 clones, approximately 84% of them seen just once. Input material: peripheral blood. Receptors originate from a human donor in a cohort sampled during active COVID-19.

The V call is TRBV2, the J call TRBJ1-2; D is possibly TRBD1 (5 bases). The CDR3 runs to 14 residues. Germline V lookup: CDR1 SNHLY, CDR2 FYNNEI. The V gene lost 6 bases and the J gene lost 4 bases, with 15 bases spanning the gap. CDR3 DNA: TGTGCCAGCAGCCCTAATAGCGGGGCCTATGGCTACACCTTC. Translating gives CASSPNSGAYGYTF.

The chain links TRBV6-2 or TRBV6-3 to TRBJ2-3; 9 positions agree with TRBD2. CDR3 size: 15 residues. V was clipped by 4 bases and J by 4 bases; unmatched bases: 6. CDR1 is MNHEY, CDR2 SVGEGT, per germline. Written as DNA, the CDR3 is TGTGCCAGCAGTTCTCTAGCGGGACTGGCAGATACGCAGTATTTT. Encoded protein: CASSSLAGLADTQYF.

The chain's CDR3 is CASSVRTDTQYF. For the CDR3, the DNA is TGTGCCAGCAGCGTTCGGACAGATACGCAGTATTTT. The rearrangement joins TRBV9 to TRBJ2-3; D is unclear. Deletions cut 2 bases from V and 3 bases from J, with 4 bases between. The CDR3 is 12 amino acids. Germline V CDR1 and CDR2: SGDLS, YYNGEE. The full variable domain, completed using reference TRBV9 and TRBJ2-3, is DSGVTQTPKHLITATGQRVTLRCSPRSGDLSVYWYQQSLDQGLQFLIQYYNGEERAKGNILERFSAQQFPDLHSELNLSSLELGDSALYFCASSVRTDTQYFGPGTRLTVL.

The rearrangement uses TRBV4-3 and TRBJ1-5; 8 bases fit TRBD1. Germline CDR1 reads LGHNA; CDR2 reads YSLEER. Losses at the gene ends were 0 bases for V and 7 bases for J; bases not matched to a gene: 8. The CDR3 spans 16 residues. CDR3 DNA sequence: TGCGCCAGCAGCCAAGATGTTGGACAGGGCGCCCAGCCCCAGCATTTT. Its translation: CASSQDVGQGAQPQHF.

This sequence joins TRBV28 and TRBJ1-1; TRBD1 aligns across 10 bases. Germline CDR1 reads MDHEN; CDR2 reads SYDVKM. This CDR3 spans 13 amino acids. V gave up 6 bases and J gave up 4 bases; unmatched junction bases: 2. CDR3 residues: CASRGQGSTEAFF. The DNA of the CDR3 is TGTGCCAGCAGGGGACAGGGGAGCACTGAAGCTTTCTTT.

V gene TRBV27 combines with J gene TRBJ2-5, with a tentative D call TRBD1 (6 bases). The V and J ends lost 5 bases and 5 bases respectively, with 15 bases between them. The CDR3 covers 14 residues. Germline CDR1 MNHEY, CDR2 SMNVEV (reference sequence). Written as DNA, the CDR3 is TGTGCCAGCAGTCCATACAGGGCTGGGGAGACCCAGTACTTC. Translated, it gives CASSPYRAGETQYF.

The chain couples TRBV6-5 to TRBJ1-2; 7 positions match TRBD1. The germline gives CDR1 MNHEY, CDR2 SVGAGI. This CDR3 has 14 residues. The ends lost 5 bases at V and 4 bases at J; junction bases unmatched: 7. The CDR3 is CASSLGGGPYGYTF. DNA of the CDR3: TGTGCCAGCAGTCTCGGAGGGGGCCCCTATGGCTACACCTTC.

V gene TRBV5-1 combines with J gene TRBJ1-5, with D possibly TRBD1 on 5 matching bases. V was clipped by 0 bases and J by 0 bases, with 13 bases between them. The CDR3 sequence is 17 residues long. From germline, CDR1 is SGHRS and CDR2 YFSETQ. The CDR3 bases are TGCGCCAGCAGCTTGGGGCCACAGGAGTATAGCAATCAGCCCCAGCATTTT. Translating gives CASSLGPQEYSNQPQHF.

The chain has TRBV3-1 (or the pseudogene TRBV3-2) and TRBJ1-2; D might be TRBD1 (5 bases). The CDR3 loop spans 15 amino acids. Trimming shortened V by 2 bases and J by 5 bases, and 15 bases separated the two germline ends. Germline values: CDR1 LGHDT, CDR2 YNNKEL (reference sequence). CDR3 amino acids: CASSQFSQGRYGYTF. The CDR3, as DNA: TGTGCCAGCAGCCAATTTTCCCAGGGAAGGTATGGCTACACCTTC.

This chain connects TRBV12-5 to TRBJ1-2; 7 positions match TRBD1. The CDR3 loop spans 14 amino acids. The V gene end was trimmed by 1 base and the J gene end by 3 bases; junction bases not matched to a gene: 2. CDR1 and CDR2 from the germline V gene are LGHNT and FRNRAP. The CDR3 DNA sequence: TGTGCTAGTGGTTTGGGGGGACAGCACTATGGCTACACCTTC. Translating gives CASGLGGQHYGYTF. Looking up the rest from reference TRBV12-5 and TRBJ1-2 gives the full variable domain: DARVTQTPRHKVTEMGQEVTMRCQPILGHNTVFWYRQTMMQGLELLAYFRNRAPLDDSGMPKDRFSAEMPDATLATLKIQPSEPRDSAVYFCASGLGGQHYGYTFGSGTRLTVV.

The table lists this clone with a few counts. The chain is built from TRBV7-9 and TRBJ2-1, with D perhaps TRBD2 (5 bases). Trimming stripped 5 bases from V and 0 bases from J, with 14 bases between. Germline assignment: CDR1 SEHNR and CDR2 FQNEAQ (reference sequence). The CDR3 length is 16 residues. CDR3 in DNA: TGTGCCAGCAGCCCCCCACTAGGTTACTCCTACAATGAGCAGTTCTTC. Protein product: CASSPPLGYSYNEQFF. Full variable domain (rest looked up from reference TRBV7-9 and TRBJ2-1): DTGVSQNPRHKITKRGQNVTFRCDPISEHNRLYWYRQTLGQGPEFLTYFQNEAQLEKSRLLSDRFSAERPKGSFSTLEIQRTEQGDSAMYLCASSPPLGYSYNEQFFGPGTRLTVL.

This clone has ten or more counts. The V and J genes are TRBV6-2 or TRBV6-3 and TRBJ2-5, with TRBD1 matching over 9 bases. CDR1 MNHEY and CDR2 SVGEGT come from the germline V gene. The CDR3 totals 14 residues. The junction had 6 bases not matched to a gene; V was cut back by 5 bases and J by 5 bases. Here the CDR3 reads CASSLQGAWETQYF. The CDR3 coding sequence is TGTGCCAGCAGTCTACAGGGGGCGTGGGAGACCCAGTACTTC.